The 9 T cell receptor beta chains in this list originate from one sample, sequenced in a study of Ad26.COV2.S vaccination and SARS-CoV-2 variants. This sample's treatment: some 20 received Ad26.COV2.S at low or high dose, single or two shots; roughly five received placebo; per-sample allocation not given. Specimen acquisition occurred on day 63 following the initial vaccine or placebo injection. Clones were sequenced by immunoSEQ multiplex PCR, and TCRdb holds only the in-frame ones, with some missing. The sample lists 410,000 or so clones, 80% to 95% occurring once. This sample comprised peripheral blood, obtained in a trial of Ad26.COV2.S vaccine versus placebo. These receptors all come from a person aged 18-60 years who received the Ad26.COV2.S COVID-19 vaccine or a placebo.

The chain joins TRBV4-2 to TRBJ2-7, with D hard to call. This CDR3 is 13 amino acids long. V was cut by 0 bases and J by 5 bases, with 8 bases left in between. Germline CDR1 is LGHNA and CDR2 is YNFKEQ. The CDR3 DNA reads as TGTGCCAGCAGCCAAGAGTACGCAAACGAGCAGTACTTC. Amino acids: CASSQEYANEQYF.

The gene calls are TRBV5-4 and TRBJ2-7; D is perhaps TRBD2 (7 bases). Trimming stripped 2 bases from V and 4 bases from J, with 16 bases between. The CDR3 totals 15 residues. Per the germline V gene, CDR1 is SGHNT and CDR2 is YYREEE (reference sequence). The CDR3 is CASSLSSGTWYEQYF. CDR3 coding DNA: TGTGCCAGCAGCTTATCCAGCGGGACATGGTACGAGCAGTACTTC.

The chain links TRBV28 to TRBJ1-3; D is unresolved. Trimming cost V 5 bases and J 0 bases, with 20 bases left between them. This CDR3 has 18 residues. CDR1 MDHEN and CDR2 SYDVKM come from the germline V gene. The chain's CDR3 is CASSRRSLTVTSGNTIYF. The CDR3 DNA is TGTGCCAGCAGTCGGAGAAGTCTTACAGTGACCTCTGGAAACACCATATATTTT. The whole variable domain, filled in from reference TRBV28 and TRBJ1-3, reads DVKVTQSSRYLVKRTGEKVFLECVQDMDHENMFWYRQDPGLGLRLIYFSYDVKMKEKGDIPEGYSVSREKKERFSLILESASTNQTSMYLCASSRRSLTVTSGNTIYFGEGSWLTVV.

V usage is TRBV2 and J usage is TRBJ2-3; D might be TRBD2 (6 bases). Between the trimmed V and J ends, which lost 6 bases and 0 bases, there was a span of 25 bases. This CDR3 has 19 amino acids. Germline CDR1 is SNHLY and CDR2 is FYNNEI. CDR3 in amino acids: CASRWGGSFGGRSTDTQYF. CDR3 DNA sequence: TGTGCCAGCAGGTGGGGAGGATCGTTTGGGGGACGTAGCACAGATACGCAGTATTTT.

The V gene is TRBV5-5, the J gene TRBJ2-5; the match to TRBD2 covers 11 bases. Germline V lookup: CDR1 SGHKS, CDR2 YYEKEE (reference sequence). The CDR3 consists of 16 residues. The J segment lost 5 bases and the V segment lost 4 bases, leaving 10 bases of the junction unmatched. The CDR3 bases are TGTGCCAGCAGCCGGACTAGCGGGTCGTTGGGGGAGACCCAGTACTTC. Encoded protein: CASSRTSGSLGETQYF.

The chain couples TRBV11-2 to TRBJ1-4, with 9 bases aligning to TRBD1. J was trimmed by 8 bases and V by 5 bases; bases with no gene match: 15. CDR1 is SGHAT, CDR2 FQNNGV, per germline. The CDR3 has 17 amino acids. The CDR3 bases are TGTGCCAGCAGCCAAATTGACTGGGACAGGGTAGGGGAAAAACTGTTTTTT. Residues: CASSQIDWDRVGEKLFF.

The chain joins TRBV11-3 to TRBJ2-1; D remains unclear. Germline V CDR1 and CDR2: SGHNT, YENEEA. This CDR3 spans 13 amino acids. Trimming cost V 3 bases and J 4 bases, with 7 bases left between them. CDR3 nucleotides: TGTGCCAGCAGCTTCACAAGATACAATGAGCAGTTCTTC. Translation gives CASSFTRYNEQFF.

This sequence joins TRBV7-2 and TRBJ2-1; the D is unclear. This CDR3 comprises 13 residues. Germline V gene data show CDR1 as SGHTA and CDR2 as FQGNSA. The V gene lost 4 bases and the J gene lost 8 bases, with 12 bases spanning the gap. CDR3 in DNA: TGTGCCAGCAGCTACGGAGTCCGGCATGAGCAGTTCTTC. This codes for CASSYGVRHEQFF.

The V call is TRBV5-1, the J call TRBJ2-7, with no clear D. Germline lookup yields CDR1 SGHRS and CDR2 YFSETQ. CDR3 length: 14 amino acids. V lost 0 bases and J 4 bases, leaving 11 bases between the germline ends. CDR3 protein: CASSLGHTLYEQYF. The CDR3 bases are TGCGCCAGCAGCTTGGGACATACCCTTTACGAGCAGTACTTC.